This T cell receptor (beta chain) originates from a study of PD-1 blockade in classical Hodgkin lymphoma. Profiling relied on immunoSEQ multiplex PCR, and the TCRdb table lists in-frame clones only, not all of them. The sample shows some 38,000 clones, roughly four fifths of them seen only once. Broader study findings: Newly diagnosed patients reportedly had lower baseline TCR diversity than healthy donors. The causes of the repertoire differences, possibly disease activity or prior therapy, remain undefined.

The CDR3 is 14 residues long. Germline CDR1 is SGHTS and CDR2 is YDEGEE. Losses at the gene ends were 4 bases for V and 7 bases for J; bases not matched to a gene: 6. As regards this clone: Antigen: not known.

The patients all showed relapse after autologous stem cell transplantation, while their brentuximab vedotin exposure varied. The rearrangement uses TRBV5-8 and TRBJ1-5; 9 nucleotides match TRBD1. The sample consisted of peripheral blood mononuclear cells (PBMCs), taken at baseline. The receptor was derived from a human donor with classical Hodgkin lymphoma. The CDR3 spells CASSPGQGGQPQHF. CDR3 DNA sequence: TGTGCCAGCAGCCCGGGACAGGGAGGACAGCCCCAGCATTTT.